This TCR beta chain came from a study of CXCR3-negative and CXCR3-positive naive CD8 T cells. Study background: Collectively, the libraries yielded 140 million or so TRB reads in total, at about 1.5 +/- 0.3 million per library. General study findings and limits: TRB CDR3s were more hydrophobic in CXCR3-positive than in CXCR3-negative naive cells. TRB CDR3 properties were used to infer TCR strength, and surface CD5 was comparable between naive subsets.

This CDR3 has 16 residues. CDR1 SGHVS and CDR2 FNYEAQ come from the germline V gene. UMI-labeled 5' RACE TRB cDNA libraries were prepared from the cells. TCRdb re-called the 5' RACE reads and gives one entry per CDR3 protein, without DNA. In all, the sample yields fewer than 95,000 distinct CDR3 sequences. To note about this clonotype: Its antigen remains unidentified.

300,000 to 350,000 cells per CD8+ T cell subset were flow-sorted in triplicate. This chain uses TRBV7-6 with TRBJ2-7; TCRdb lists TRBD2, though no DNA is available to test this call. Sequenced material: naive CXCR3- CD8+ T cells from blood. Subset specified: CD45RO-CCR7+CD27+CD95- naive CD8+ T cells lacking CXCR3 (TNR3-). The receptor was isolated from a human donor in good health. Some clones in this sample may be carry-over from other donors' samples. CDR3 region: CASSSRTSGSSYYQYF.